This TCR beta chain is from a study of CD8+ T cells in alopecia areata. Following extraction, RNA underwent reverse transcription to cDNA, which served as the sequencing template. Generated by immunoSEQ multiplex PCR, the TCRdb table keeps only in-frame clones and is missing some. The sample shows 98,000 or so clones, over 55% of them seen only once. CDR1 and CDR2 from the germline V gene are GTSNPN and SVGIG (reference sequence). Between the trimmed V and J ends, which lost 2 bases and 0 bases, there was a span of 8 bases. The CDR3 runs to 13 residues. Lesional scalp tissue (obtained by punch biopsy) and peripheral blood were collected from alopecia areata patients. Sorted out of PBMCs were CD4+ T cells and CD8+ T cells. The table lists this clone with a count of one. What it recognizes is unknown. Points from the study as a whole: Shared TCR sequences were less clear between patients than in mice, possibly partly from HLA diversity.

This TCR was recovered from a human donor with alopecia areata. Sequencing was carried out using NKG2D-low CD8+ T cells sorted from blood. The J gene is TRBJ2-7, the V gene TRBV30; D call uncertain. The CDR3, as DNA: TGTGCCTGGAGTCTTGGAGACTCCTACGAGCAGTACTTC. Translation: CAWSLGDSYEQYF.